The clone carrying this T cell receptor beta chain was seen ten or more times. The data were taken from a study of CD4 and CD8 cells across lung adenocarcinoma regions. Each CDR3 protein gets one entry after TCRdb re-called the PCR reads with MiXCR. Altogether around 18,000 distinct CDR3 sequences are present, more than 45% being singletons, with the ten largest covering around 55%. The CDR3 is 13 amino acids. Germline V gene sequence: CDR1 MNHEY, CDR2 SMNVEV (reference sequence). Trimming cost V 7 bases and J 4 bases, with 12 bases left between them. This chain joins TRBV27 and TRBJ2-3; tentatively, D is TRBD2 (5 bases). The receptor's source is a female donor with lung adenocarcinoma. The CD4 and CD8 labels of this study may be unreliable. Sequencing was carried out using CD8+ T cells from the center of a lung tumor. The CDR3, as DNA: TGTGCCAGCACCGCTCCGAGGGCAGATACGCAGTATTTT. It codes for CASTAPRADTQYF.